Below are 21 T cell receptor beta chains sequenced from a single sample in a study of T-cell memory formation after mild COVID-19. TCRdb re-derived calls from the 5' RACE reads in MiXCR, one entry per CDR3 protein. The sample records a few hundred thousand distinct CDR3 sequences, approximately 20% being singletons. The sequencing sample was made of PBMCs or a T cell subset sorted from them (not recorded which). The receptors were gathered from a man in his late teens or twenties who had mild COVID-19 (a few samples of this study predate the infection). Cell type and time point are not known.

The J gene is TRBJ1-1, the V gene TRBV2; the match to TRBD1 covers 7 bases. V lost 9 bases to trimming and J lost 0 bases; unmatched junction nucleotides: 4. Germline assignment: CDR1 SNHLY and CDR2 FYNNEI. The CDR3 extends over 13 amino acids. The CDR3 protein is CARAQGVNTEAFF. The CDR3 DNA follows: TGTGCCAGAGCTCAGGGGGTGAACACTGAAGCTTTCTTT.

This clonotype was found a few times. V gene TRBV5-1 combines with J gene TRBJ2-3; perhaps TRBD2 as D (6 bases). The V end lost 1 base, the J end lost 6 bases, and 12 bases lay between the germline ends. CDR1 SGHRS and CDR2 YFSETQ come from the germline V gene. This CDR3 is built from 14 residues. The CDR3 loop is CASSLTPGGDTQYF. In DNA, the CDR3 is TGCGCCAGCAGCTTGACACCTGGAGGGGATACGCAGTATTTT.

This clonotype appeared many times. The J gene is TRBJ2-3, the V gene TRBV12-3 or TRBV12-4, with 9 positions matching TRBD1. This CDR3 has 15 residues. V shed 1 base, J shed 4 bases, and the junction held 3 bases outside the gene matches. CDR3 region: CASSLGTGVPDTQYF. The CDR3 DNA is TGTGCCAGCAGTTTAGGGACAGGGGTACCAGATACGCAGTATTTT.

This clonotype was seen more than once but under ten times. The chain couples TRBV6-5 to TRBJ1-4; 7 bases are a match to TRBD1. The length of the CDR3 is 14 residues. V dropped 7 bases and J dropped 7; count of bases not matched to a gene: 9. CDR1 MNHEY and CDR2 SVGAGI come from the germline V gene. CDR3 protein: CASNQQGRGEKLFF. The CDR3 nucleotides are TGTGCCAGCAATCAACAGGGGCGGGGTGAAAAACTGTTTTTT.

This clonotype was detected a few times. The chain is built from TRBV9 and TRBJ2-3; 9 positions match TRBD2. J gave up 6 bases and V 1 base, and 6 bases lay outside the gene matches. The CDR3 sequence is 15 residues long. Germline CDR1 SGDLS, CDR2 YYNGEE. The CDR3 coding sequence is TGTGCCAGCAGCGTACGCGGGGGGGCCCCGGATACGCAGTATTTT. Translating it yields CASSVRGGAPDTQYF. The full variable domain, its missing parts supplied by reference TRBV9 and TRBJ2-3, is DSGVTQTPKHLITATGQRVTLRCSPRSGDLSVYWYQQSLDQGLQFLIQYYNGEERAKGNILERFSAQQFPDLHSELNLSSLELGDSALYFCASSVRGGAPDTQYFGPGTRLTVL.

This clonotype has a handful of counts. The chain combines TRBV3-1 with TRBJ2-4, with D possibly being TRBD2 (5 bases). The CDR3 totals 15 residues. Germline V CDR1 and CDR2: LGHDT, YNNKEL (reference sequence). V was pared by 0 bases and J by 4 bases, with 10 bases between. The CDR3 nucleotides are TGTGCCAGCAGCCAAGACAGCGGATCTAAAAACATTCAGTACTTC. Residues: CASSQDSGSKNIQYF. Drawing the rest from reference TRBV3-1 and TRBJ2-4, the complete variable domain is DTAVSQTPKYLVTQMGNDKSIKCEQNLGHDTMYWYKQDSKKFLKIMFSYNNKELIINETVPNRFSPKSPDKAHLNLHINSLELGDSAVYFCASSQDSGSKNIQYFGAGTRLSVL.

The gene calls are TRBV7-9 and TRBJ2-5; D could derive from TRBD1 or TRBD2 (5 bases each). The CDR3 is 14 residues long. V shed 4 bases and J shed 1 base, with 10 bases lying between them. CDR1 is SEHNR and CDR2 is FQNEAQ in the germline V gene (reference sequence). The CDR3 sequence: CASSSRGSQETQYF. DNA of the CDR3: TGTGCCAGCAGCTCCCGGGGCAGCCAAGAGACCCAGTACTTC.

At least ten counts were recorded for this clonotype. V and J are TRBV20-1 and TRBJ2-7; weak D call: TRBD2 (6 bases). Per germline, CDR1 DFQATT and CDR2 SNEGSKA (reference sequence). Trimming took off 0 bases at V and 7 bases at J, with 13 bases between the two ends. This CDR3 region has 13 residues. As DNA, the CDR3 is TGCAGTGCTAGAGATTATGGGACTGGGGAGCAGTACGTC. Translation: CSARDYGTGEQYV.

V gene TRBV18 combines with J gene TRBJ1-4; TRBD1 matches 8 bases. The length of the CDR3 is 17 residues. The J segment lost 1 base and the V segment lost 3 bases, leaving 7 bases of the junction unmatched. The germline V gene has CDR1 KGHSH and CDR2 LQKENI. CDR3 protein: CASSPRQGPKTNEKLFF. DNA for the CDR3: TGTGCCAGCTCACCCCGACAGGGGCCCAAAACTAATGAAAAACTGTTTTTT. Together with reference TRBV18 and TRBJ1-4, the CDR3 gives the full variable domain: NAGVMQNPRHLVRRRGQEARLRCSPMKGHSHVYWYRQLPEEGLKFMVYLQKENIIDESGMPKERFSAEFPKEGPSILRIQQVVRGDSAAYFCASSPRQGPKTNEKLFFGSGTQLSVL.

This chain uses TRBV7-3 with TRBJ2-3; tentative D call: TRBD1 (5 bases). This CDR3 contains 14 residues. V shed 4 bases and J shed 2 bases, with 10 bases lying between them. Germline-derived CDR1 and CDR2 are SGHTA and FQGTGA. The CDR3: CASSSTVYTDTQYF. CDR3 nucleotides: TGTGCCAGCAGCTCGACAGTTTACACAGATACGCAGTATTTT.

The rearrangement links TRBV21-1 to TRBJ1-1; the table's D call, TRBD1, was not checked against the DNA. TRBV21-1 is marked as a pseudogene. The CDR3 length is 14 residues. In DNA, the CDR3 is TGTGCCAGCAGCCAGAATAGGGGGAACGGTCGGGGGTTCTTT. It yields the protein CASSQNRGNGRGFF.

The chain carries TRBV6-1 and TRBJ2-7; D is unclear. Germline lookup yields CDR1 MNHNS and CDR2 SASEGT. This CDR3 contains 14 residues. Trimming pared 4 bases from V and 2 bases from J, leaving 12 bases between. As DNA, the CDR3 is TGTGCCAGCAGTGCTTTCCGGGTCGCCTACGAGCAGTACTTC. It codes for CASSAFRVAYEQYF.

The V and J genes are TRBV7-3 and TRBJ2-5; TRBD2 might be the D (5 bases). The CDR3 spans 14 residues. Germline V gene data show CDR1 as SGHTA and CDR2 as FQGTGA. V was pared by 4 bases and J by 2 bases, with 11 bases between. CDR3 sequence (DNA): TGTGCCAGCAGCTCCGGACGGGATCAAGAGACCCAGTACTTC. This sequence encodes CASSSGRDQETQYF. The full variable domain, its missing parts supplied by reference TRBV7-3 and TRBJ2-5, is GAGVSQTPSNKVTEKGKYVELRCDPISGHTALYWYRQSLGQGPEFLIYFQGTGAADDSGLPNDRFFAVRPEGSVSTLKIQRTERGDSAVYLCASSSGRDQETQYFGPGTRLLVL.

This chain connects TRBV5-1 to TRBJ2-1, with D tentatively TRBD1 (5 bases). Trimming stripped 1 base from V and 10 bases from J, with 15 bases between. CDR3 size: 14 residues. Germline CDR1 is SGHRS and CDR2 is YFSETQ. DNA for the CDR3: TGCGCCAGCAGCTTGCGGCGCGGCTCAGGGGAGCAGTTCTTC. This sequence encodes CASSLRRGSGEQFF.

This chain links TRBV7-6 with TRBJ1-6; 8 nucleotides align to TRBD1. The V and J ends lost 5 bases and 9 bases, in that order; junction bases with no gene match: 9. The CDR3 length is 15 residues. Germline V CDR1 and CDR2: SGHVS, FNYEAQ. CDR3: CASSVEAGGTSPLHF. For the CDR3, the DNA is TGTGCCAGCAGCGTTGAAGCAGGGGGCACTTCACCCCTCCACTTT. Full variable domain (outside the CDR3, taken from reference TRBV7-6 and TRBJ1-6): GAGVSQSPRYKVTKRGQDVALRCDPISGHVSLYWYRQALGQGPEFLTYFNYEAQQDKSGLPNDRFSAERPEGSISTLTIQRTEQRDSAMYRCASSVEAGGTSPLHFGNGTRLTVT.

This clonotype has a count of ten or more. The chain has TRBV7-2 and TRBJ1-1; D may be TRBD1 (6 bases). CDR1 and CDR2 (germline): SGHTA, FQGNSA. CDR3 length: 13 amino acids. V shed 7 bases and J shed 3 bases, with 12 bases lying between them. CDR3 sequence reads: CASNNRVDTEAFF. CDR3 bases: TGTGCCAGCAACAACAGGGTAGACACTGAAGCTTTCTTT.

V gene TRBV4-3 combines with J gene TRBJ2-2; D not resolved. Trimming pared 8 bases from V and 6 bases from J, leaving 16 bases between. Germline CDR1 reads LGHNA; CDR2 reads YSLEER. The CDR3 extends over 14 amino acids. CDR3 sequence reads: CASAPNGLSGELFF. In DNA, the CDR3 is TGCGCCAGCGCACCAAATGGGTTGTCCGGGGAGCTGTTTTTT.

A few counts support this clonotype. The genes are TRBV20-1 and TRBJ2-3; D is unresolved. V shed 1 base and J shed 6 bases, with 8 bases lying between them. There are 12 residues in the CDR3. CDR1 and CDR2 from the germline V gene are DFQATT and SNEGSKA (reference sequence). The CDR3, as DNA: TGCAGTGCTAGAGGCCCCTGGGATACGCAGTATTTT. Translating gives CSARGPWDTQYF.

CDR3 loop: CASSRGAGYTF. The DNA of the CDR3 is TGTGCCAGTTCCAGGGGTGCGGGCTACACCTTC. The chain uses TRBV6-6 and TRBJ1-2; D may be TRBD1 (6 bases). V was pared by 9 bases and J by 8 bases, with 13 bases between. The CDR3 loop spans 11 amino acids. From germline, CDR1 is MNHNY and CDR2 SVGAGI (reference sequence).

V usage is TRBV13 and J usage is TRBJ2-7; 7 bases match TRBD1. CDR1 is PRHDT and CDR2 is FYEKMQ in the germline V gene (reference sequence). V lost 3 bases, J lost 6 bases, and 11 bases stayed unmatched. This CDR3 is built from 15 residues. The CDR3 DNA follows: TGTGCCAGCAGCTTGGGTGACAGGGAATTTCGCGAGCAGTACTTC. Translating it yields CASSLGDREFREQYF.

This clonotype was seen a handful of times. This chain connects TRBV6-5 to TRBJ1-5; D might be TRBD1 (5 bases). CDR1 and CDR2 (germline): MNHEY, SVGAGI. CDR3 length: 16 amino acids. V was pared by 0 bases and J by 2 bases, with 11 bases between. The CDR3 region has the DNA TGTGCCAGCAGTTACTCGAGGGGATTGGGCAATCAGCCCCAGCATTTT. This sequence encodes CASSYSRGLGNQPQHF.